The rows below give T cell receptor beta chains drawn from one sample of a study of blood T cell repertoires in COVID-19. Method: immunoSEQ multiplex PCR; TCRdb's copy keeps in-frame clones and lacks some. Seen here are around 180,000 clones, 65% to 90% observed once, and the top ten hold less than 2%. Sequencing used peripheral blood. Receptor source: a human donor in a cohort sampled during active COVID-19. Each CDR3 is given with its conserved first and last residue. The order of the fields is J gene, V gene, clone size, D gene, CDR3 DNA, CDR3 protein. The D gene is left open where the match is weak. Expanded clones get a size class; other rows say once, few or many, or leave the size out.

>TRBJ2-6|TRBV7-2|once|TRBD2
TGTGCCAGCAGCTTCGGGGGGAGCTCTGGGGCCAACGTCCTGACTTTC
CASSFGGSSGANVLTF
>TRBJ2-2|TRBV5-4|NA|TRBD1
TGTGCCAGCAGCTACGACAGGGGGAGGTGGACCGGGGAGCTGTTTTTT
CASSYDRGRWTGELFF
>TRBJ2-7|TRBV3-1/TRBV3-2|NA|TRBD2
TGTGCCAGCAGCCTTCGATCGGGACTAGCGGGAGGGCCAAGCAACGAGCAGTACTTC
CASSLRSGLAGGPSNEQYF
>TRBJ2-2|TRBV6-4|many|NA
TGTGCCAGCAGTGGGTCCAGGGACACCGGGGAGCTGTTTTTT
CASSGSRDTGELFF
>TRBJ2-1|TRBV6-4|NA|TRBD2
TGTGCCAGCAGTGACATTAGCGGGGGGGCGGGCGAGCAGTTCTTC
CASSDISGGAGEQFF
>TRBJ1-1|TRBV9|NA|NA
TGTGCCAGCAGCGCCTCGAGTTTCACTGAAGCTTTCTTT
CASSASSFTEAFF
>TRBJ2-7|TRBV28|NA|TRBD1
TGTGCCAGCAGTTTACTGGGGACAGGTCCTATTGCCTACGAGCAGTACTTC
CASSLLGTGPIAYEQYF
>TRBJ1-1|TRBV19|NA|TRBD1
TGTGCCAGTACTTACTGGACAGGGAGCCCTGAAGCTTTCTTT
CASTYWTGSPEAFF
>TRBJ2-7|TRBV28|NA|NA
TGTGCCAGCAGTCTAGCCCCCTCCGAGCAGTACTTC
CASSLAPSEQYF
>TRBJ1-5|TRBV6-2/TRBV6-3|NA|NA
TGTGCCAGCAGCTTCAGGGGCAATCAGCCCCAGCATTTT
CASSFRGNQPQHF
>TRBJ2-5|TRBV27|NA|TRBD2
TGTGCCAGCAGTTTATCCGCAGAGTGGCTAGCGGGACGCGGGTGGCAAGAGACCCAGTACTTC
CASSLSAEWLAGRGWQETQYF
>TRBJ2-5|TRBV9|NA|NA
TGTGCCAGCAGCGTAGGGGTAAAGGGGGAGACCCAGTACTTC
CASSVGVKGETQYF
>TRBJ2-7|TRBV5-6|medium-sized|TRBD1
TGTGCCAGCACCGACGGAGGGACAGGCCCCTACGAGCAGTACTTC
CASTDGGTGPYEQYF
>TRBJ2-7|TRBV6-2/TRBV6-3|NA|TRBD1
TGTGCCAGCAGTTACACACCCGGGACAGTAGATACGGAGCAGTACTTC
CASSYTPGTVDTEQYF
>TRBJ1-5|TRBV3-1/TRBV3-2|few|NA
TGTGCCAGCAGCCAAGTACAGGTCACCCAGCCCCAGCATTTT
CASSQVQVTQPQHF
>TRBJ1-1|TRBV18|NA|NA
TGTGCCAGCTCCACGGGGAGGGTAACTGCTTTCTTT
CASSTGRVTAFF
>TRBJ1-2|TRBV7-2|NA|TRBD1
TGTGCCAGCAGCTCTTCCGGGACAGGGAACTCCTTGGGCTACACCTTC
CASSSSGTGNSLGYTF
>TRBJ2-7|TRBV11-1|NA|TRBD2
TGTGCCAGCAGCCCTCGGACGGGGGGGTTCCACGAGCAGTACTTC
CASSPRTGGFHEQYF
>TRBJ1-1|TRBV19|once|NA
TGTGCCAGTAGTGCCGGGGTGAGTCTTTCTGAAGCTTTCTTT
CASSAGVSLSEAFF
>TRBJ1-1|TRBV9|NA|NA
TGTGCCAGCAGCGTAGCTGGACAAGGTGAAGCTTTCTTT
CASSVAGQGEAFF
>TRBJ2-5|TRBV11-2|NA|TRBD2
TGTGCCAGCAGCCTCGGACTAGCGGCTCAAGAGACCCAGTACTTC
CASSLGLAAQETQYF
>TRBJ1-2|TRBV27|NA|TRBD1
TGTGCCAGCAGTCGGGACAGGGGGTCGGTAGGCTACACCTTC
CASSRDRGSVGYTF
>TRBJ2-7|TRBV4-3|NA|TRBD2
TGCGCCAGCAACCGAGGGCTTAGCGGGGACTACGAGCAGTACTTC
CASNRGLSGDYEQYF
>TRBJ2-7|TRBV28|NA|TRBD1
TGTGCCAGCAGTTTAGGGGCAGGGGGCCTTAAGGAGCAGTACTTC
CASSLGAGGLKEQYF
>TRBJ1-3|TRBV9|few|NA
TGTGCCAGCAGCGTAGGAGGGACTGGAAACACCATATATTTT
CASSVGGTGNTIYF
>TRBJ2-3|TRBV5-1|NA|TRBD2
TGCGCCAGCAGCTTGGGCGGCGGGGGGCCCACAGATACGCAGTATTTT
CASSLGGGGPTDTQYF
>TRBJ1-4|TRBV15|NA|NA
TGTGCCACCAGCAGAGATTTCGCAGGGAATGAAAAACTGTTTTTT
CATSRDFAGNEKLFF
>TRBJ2-7|TRBV19|NA|NA
TGTGCCAGTAGTATAGACAGAAGCTCCTACGAGCAGTACTTC
CASSIDRSSYEQYF
>TRBJ2-3|TRBV6-5|NA|NA
TGTGCCAGCAGTTACGAAAGGAGACCCACAGATACGCAGTATTTT
CASSYERRPTDTQYF
>TRBJ1-1|TRBV4-2|NA|NA
TGTGCCAGCAGCCCCCCCACGGTGAACACTGAAGCTTTCTTT
CASSPPTVNTEAFF
>TRBJ2-3|TRBV9|NA|NA
TGTGCCAGCAGCGAAGGGGGTTGGACAGATACGCAGTATTTT
CASSEGGWTDTQYF
>TRBJ1-1|TRBV4-1|NA|NA
TGCGCCAGCAGCCAAGCCGGGTCAAACACTGAAGCTTTCTTT
CASSQAGSNTEAFF
>TRBJ2-7|TRBV6-2/TRBV6-3|few|NA
TGTGCCAGCAGTTACCCAGCGACCTACGAGCAGTACTTC
CASSYPATYEQYF
>TRBJ2-7|TRBV13|NA|TRBD1
TGTGCCAGCAGCTTAGGCCTAGGGACAGGGCTCTACGAGCAGTACTTC
CASSLGLGTGLYEQYF
>TRBJ1-2|TRBV19|NA|TRBD1
TGTGCCAGTACCCTGCAGGGGGGACAACTCTATGGCTACACCTTC
CASTLQGGQLYGYTF
>TRBJ2-5|TRBV5-1|NA|TRBD1
TGCGCCAGCAGCTTCACAGGGGGCGCGGAGACCCAGTACTTC
CASSFTGGAETQYF
>TRBJ1-1|TRBV6-2/TRBV6-3|NA|NA
TGTGCCAGCAGTTACTCGACCGGGCCTCCGGGGAATACTGAAGCTTTCTTT
CASSYSTGPPGNTEAFF
>TRBJ1-6|TRBV4-2|few|NA
TGTGCCAGCAGCCAAGAGGCCCAGGGCCATAATTCACCCCTCCACTTT
CASSQEAQGHNSPLHF
>TRBJ1-2|TRBV25-1|NA|TRBD1
TGTGCCAGCATAGGGCTCAGGGGGAAGGACTATGGCTACACCTTC
CASIGLRGKDYGYTF
>TRBJ2-7|TRBV10-3|NA|NA
TGTGCCATCAGTCTTATACAGGGGGGGAACGAGCAGTACTTC
CAISLIQGGNEQYF
>TRBJ2-7|TRBV19|NA|TRBD1
TGTGCCAGTAGTATAGAAACCCCCGGGACAGGGGCCTACGAGCAGTACTTC
CASSIETPGTGAYEQYF
>TRBJ2-7|TRBV5-6|NA|TRBD2
TGTGCCAGCAGCCTCACGGGACTAGCCGTAGAGCAGTACTTC
CASSLTGLAVEQYF
>TRBJ1-1|TRBV9|few|NA
TGTGCCAGCAGCGTAAAGCGAGAGAGCACTGAAGCTTTCTTT
CASSVKRESTEAFF
>TRBJ2-7|TRBV28|NA|TRBD2
TGTGCCAGCAGTTTAAGTACTAGCGGGAGGGGTGAGCAGTACTTC
CASSLSTSGRGEQYF
>TRBJ2-7|TRBV19|NA|TRBD2
TGTGCCAGTAGTAAGGGAGCGGGATTGCCTACCTACGAGCAGTACTTC
CASSKGAGLPTYEQYF
>TRBJ2-1|TRBV7-3|NA|TRBD2
TGTGCCAGCAGCGAACGGACTAGTACCTACAATGAGCAGTTCTTC
CASSERTSTYNEQFF
>TRBJ2-1|TRBV4-3|once|TRBD2
TGCGCCAGCAGCCAAGCTCTAGCGGGATCCTATAATGAGCAGTTCTTC
CASSQALAGSYNEQFF
>TRBJ2-3|TRBV7-2|once|TRBD2
TGTGCCAGCAGGTGGGAGGGCCGGGTAGATACGCAGTATTTT
CASRWEGRVDTQYF
>TRBJ2-5|TRBV4-3|NA|NA
TGCGCCAGCAGCCAAGGGGCTACAGGGACCCAGTACTTC
CASSQGATGTQYF